This is a list of T cell receptor beta chains from one sample in a study of blood T cell repertoires in COVID-19. Sequenced by immunoSEQ multiplex PCR; TCRdb stores in-frame clones only, minus some. This sample has roughly 61,000 clones, with more than 70% found just once. The sample was peripheral blood. The receptors originated from a man aged 40-50 years with active COVID-19. Both conserved end residues are part of each CDR3. The D gene is left open where the match is weak. The size of a clone is reported for some rows only, either as once, few or many, or as a class for expanded clones.

>TRBV3-1/TRBV3-2|TRBJ2-1|TRBD2|.
TGTGCCAGCAGCCCCGGGACTAGCGGGAATGAGCAGTTCTTC
CASSPGTSGNEQFF
>TRBV7-9|TRBJ2-1|TRBD2|once
TGTGCCAGCAGCGTAGATAGCGGGAGGCCCTACAATGAGCAGTTCTTC
CASSVDSGRPYNEQFF
>TRBV28|TRBJ2-7|TRBD1|.
TGTGCCAGCAGTTCAAGACAGGGGGCCGGCTACGAGCAGTACTTC
CASSSRQGAGYEQYF
>TRBV10-3|TRBJ2-7|TRBD2|.
TGTGCCATCAGCTTAGCGGGAGACATCCACGAGCAGTACTTC
CAISLAGDIHEQYF
>TRBV10-2|TRBJ2-7|TRBD2|.
TGCGCCAGTTCATGGGGGGGCTACGAGCAGTACTTC
CASSWGGYEQYF
>TRBV19|TRBJ1-5|TRBD1|.
TGTGCCAGTAGTAGAGGACAGGGGGTCCAGCCCCAGCATTTT
CASSRGQGVQPQHF
>TRBV5-1|TRBJ1-3|TRBD1|.
TGCGCCAGCAGCCCAGGGACAGGGGTCCCCCCTGGAAACACCATATATTTT
CASSPGTGVPPGNTIYF
>TRBV7-6|TRBJ1-2|TRBD1|.
TGTGCCAGCAGCTTAATTATCGGACAGGGTCATCTCTCTAACTATGGCTACACCTTC
CASSLIIGQGHLSNYGYTF
>TRBV2|TRBJ1-1|.|.
TGTGCCAGCAGAGCACAGGACCTCACTGAAGCTTTCTTT
CASRAQDLTEAFF
>TRBV5-8|TRBJ1-4|TRBD1|.
TGTGCCAGCAGCCCTGGACAGGGGGCTAAAGAAAAACTGTTTTTT
CASSPGQGAKEKLFF
>TRBV11-2|TRBJ1-1|.|.
TGTGCCAGCAGCTTAATACAGGGATTGAACACTGAAGCTTTCTTT
CASSLIQGLNTEAFF